The rows below give T cell receptor beta chains drawn from one sample of a study of blood T cell repertoires in COVID-19. Profiled with immunoSEQ multiplex PCR; TCRdb holds only in-frame clones, not every one. The sample yields about 70,000 clones, approximately 85% seen once. Sequencing input: peripheral blood. These receptor sequences come from a man older than 75 with acute or convalescent COVID-19. Both conserved end residues are part of each CDR3. A D gene is named only where the DNA matches it firmly. Not every row has a clone size; where given, it reads once, few, many or a size class.

clone_size	j_call	v_call	d_call	cdr3_aa	cdr3_nt
.	TRBJ2-5	TRBV5-4	.	CASSLGEATQYF	TGTGCCAGCAGCTTGGGAGAAGCGACCCAGTACTTC
.	TRBJ1-2	TRBV24-1	TRBD1	CATSKGQGAASSYGYTF	TGTGCCACCAGTAAGGGACAGGGGGCGGCCTCCAGCTATGGCTACACCTTC
.	TRBJ1-2	TRBV25-1	.	CASSEGEGGNYGYTF	TGTGCCAGCAGTGAAGGGGAAGGGGGTAACTATGGCTACACCTTC
.	TRBJ2-3	TRBV5-1	TRBD2	CASTLAGRSTDTQYF	TGCGCCAGCACACTAGCGGGGCGTAGCACAGATACGCAGTATTTT
.	TRBJ1-5	TRBV6-5	.	CASSYSGSRPYQPQHF	TGTGCCAGCAGTTACTCAGGTAGCAGACCCTACCAGCCCCAGCATTTT
.	TRBJ1-6	TRBV19	.	CASSTTGRILSSYNSPLHF	TGTGCCAGTAGTACTACGGGGAGAATTTTAAGCTCCTATAATTCACCCCTCCACTTT
once	TRBJ2-1	TRBV5-1	.	CASKDSSSYNEQFF	TGCGCCAGCAAGGACTCCAGCTCCTACAATGAGCAGTTCTTC
.	TRBJ1-1	TRBV29-1	.	CSVGQIEAFF	TGCAGCGTCGGACAGATTGAAGCTTTCTTT
.	TRBJ2-7	TRBV10-3	TRBD1	CAIRPGQGVYEQYF	TGTGCCATCAGACCGGGACAGGGAGTTTACGAGCAGTACTTC
.	TRBJ1-1	TRBV28	.	CASSLPRTANTEAFF	TGTGCCAGCAGTCTACCTCGGACAGCGAACACTGAAGCTTTCTTT
.	TRBJ1-1	TRBV30	.	CAWMFGRGTEAFF	TGTGCCTGGATGTTTGGCCGAGGCACTGAAGCTTTCTTT
.	TRBJ2-3	TRBV19	.	CASRTPSTDTQYF	TGTGCCAGTCGGACACCTAGCACAGATACGCAGTATTTT
once	TRBJ2-2	TRBV4-2	TRBD2	CASSSGTSGANTGELFF	TGTGCCAGCAGCAGCGGGACTAGCGGCGCGAACACCGGGGAGCTGTTTTTT
once	TRBJ2-6	TRBV7-9	TRBD1	CASSLRGQGISGANVLTF	TGTGCCAGCAGCTTAAGGGGACAGGGAATCTCTGGGGCCAACGTCCTGACTTTC
.	TRBJ2-5	TRBV5-1	.	CASSLGLETQYF	TGCGCCAGCAGCTTGGGACTAGAGACCCAGTACTTC
.	TRBJ2-1	TRBV5-6	TRBD1	CASSSRGQSYNEQFF	TGTGCCAGCAGCTCCAGGGGGCAGTCCTACAATGAGCAGTTCTTC
.	TRBJ1-1	TRBV4-2	TRBD1	CASRLTGGNSTEAFF	TGTGCCAGCAGACTGACAGGGGGAAATTCCACTGAAGCTTTCTTT
.	TRBJ2-1	TRBV12-3/TRBV12-4	.	CASRSGSRNEQFF	TGTGCCAGCCGGTCGGGGAGTCGCAATGAGCAGTTCTTC
once	TRBJ2-2	TRBV7-9	TRBD1	CASSLTGDTGELFF	TGTGCCAGCAGCTTGACAGGGGACACCGGGGAGCTGTTTTTT
.	TRBJ1-5	TRBV19	.	CASTQGVLNSNQPQHF	TGTGCCAGTACCCAGGGCGTCCTGAATAGCAATCAGCCCCAGCATTTT
.	TRBJ1-2	TRBV6-6	TRBD1	CASSYRTQGTYGYTF	TGTGCCAGCAGTTACCGAACACAGGGGACCTATGGCTACACCTTC
.	TRBJ2-4	TRBV6-6	.	CASRHREGKNIQYF	TGTGCCAGCAGGCACAGGGAAGGCAAAAACATTCAGTACTTC
few	TRBJ1-2	TRBV3-1/TRBV3-2	.	CASSRRGAPANYGYTF	TGTGCCAGCAGCCGACGTGGGGCTCCGGCTAACTATGGCTACACCTTC
.	TRBJ2-7	TRBV11-2	.	CASSLASASYEQYF	TGTGCCAGCAGCTTAGCTAGTGCCTCCTACGAGCAGTACTTC
.	TRBJ2-5	TRBV29-1	.	CSASLQETQYF	TGCAGCGCGTCCCTACAAGAGACCCAGTACTTC